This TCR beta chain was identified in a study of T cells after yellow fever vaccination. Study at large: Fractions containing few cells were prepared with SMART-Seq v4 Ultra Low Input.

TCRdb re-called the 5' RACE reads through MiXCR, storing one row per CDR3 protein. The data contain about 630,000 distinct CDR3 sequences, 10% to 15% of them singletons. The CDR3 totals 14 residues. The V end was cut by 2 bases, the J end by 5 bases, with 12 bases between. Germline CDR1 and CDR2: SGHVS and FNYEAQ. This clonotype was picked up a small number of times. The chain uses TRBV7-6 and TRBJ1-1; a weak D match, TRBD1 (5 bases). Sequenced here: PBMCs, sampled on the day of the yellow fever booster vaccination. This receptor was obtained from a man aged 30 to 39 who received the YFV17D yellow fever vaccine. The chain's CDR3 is CASSLIPGRTEAFF. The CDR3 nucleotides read TGTGCCAGCAGCTTAATTCCAGGGAGGACTGAAGCTTTCTTT.